This entry features one T cell receptor beta chain sequence. The data are from a study of blood T cell repertoires in COVID-19. About the research overall: From T cells, B-cell-depleted T cells, or PBMCs came the material, which was cDNA or gDNA.

Per the authors' pipeline: Estimation of nucleated cell counts relied on the amplification of reference gene primers. Sequencing was performed with immunoSEQ multiplex PCR; in TCRdb, only in-frame clones are kept and a portion is missing. V and J calls and clone size come straight from that table; D and trimming were deduced from the DNA. This repertoire shows 80,000 to 100,000 clones, around 75% found once; its top ten account for about 16%. The germline gives CDR1 SGHDT, CDR2 YYEEEE. This CDR3 region has 15 residues. Trimming cost V 3 bases and J 7 bases, with 16 bases left between them. This TCR was recovered from a woman of 80 years or more with active or convalescent COVID-19. Sample: peripheral blood. The V call is TRBV5-6, the J call TRBJ1-4; D perhaps matches TRBD1 (5 bases). The CDR3 loop reads CASSYNPGVGEKLFF. The CDR3 nucleotides are TGTGCCAGCAGCTACAACCCGGGGGTCGGTGAAAAACTGTTTTTT.